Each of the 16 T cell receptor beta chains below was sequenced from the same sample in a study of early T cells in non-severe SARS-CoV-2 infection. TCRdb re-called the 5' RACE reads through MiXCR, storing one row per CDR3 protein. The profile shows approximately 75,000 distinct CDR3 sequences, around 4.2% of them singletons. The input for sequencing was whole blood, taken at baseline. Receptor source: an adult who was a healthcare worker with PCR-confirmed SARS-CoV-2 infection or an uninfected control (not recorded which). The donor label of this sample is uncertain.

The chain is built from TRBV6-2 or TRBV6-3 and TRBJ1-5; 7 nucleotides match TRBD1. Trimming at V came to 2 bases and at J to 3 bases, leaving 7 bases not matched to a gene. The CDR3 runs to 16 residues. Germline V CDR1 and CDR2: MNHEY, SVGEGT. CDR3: CASSYSSGQINQPQHF. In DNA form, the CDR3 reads TGTGCCAGCAGTTACAGTTCGGGACAGATCAATCAGCCCCAGCATTTT.

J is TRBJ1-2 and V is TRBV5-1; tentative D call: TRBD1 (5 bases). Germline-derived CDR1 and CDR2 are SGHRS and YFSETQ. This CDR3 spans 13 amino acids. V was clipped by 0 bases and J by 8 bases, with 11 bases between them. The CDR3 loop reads CASSLEAGSGYTF. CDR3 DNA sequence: TGCGCCAGCAGCTTGGAGGCAGGGAGCGGCTACACCTTC.

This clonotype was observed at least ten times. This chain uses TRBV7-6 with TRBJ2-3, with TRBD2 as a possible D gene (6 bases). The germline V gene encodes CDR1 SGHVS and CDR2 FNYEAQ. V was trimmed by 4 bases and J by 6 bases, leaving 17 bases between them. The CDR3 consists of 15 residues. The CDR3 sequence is CASSSSLGTPDTQYF. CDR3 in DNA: TGTGCCAGCAGCTCCTCCCTCGGGACTCCCGATACGCAGTATTTT.

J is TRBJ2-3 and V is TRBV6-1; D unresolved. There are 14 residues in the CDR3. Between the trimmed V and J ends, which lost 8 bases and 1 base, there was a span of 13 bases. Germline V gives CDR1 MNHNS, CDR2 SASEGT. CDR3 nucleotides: TGTGCCAGCCCATGGGCACCCTGCACAGATACGCAGTATTTT. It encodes CASPWAPCTDTQYF.

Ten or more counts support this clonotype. The CDR3 loop is CAWGRTSGVYNEQFF. The CDR3 nucleotides are TGTGCCTGGGGAAGGACTAGCGGGGTCTACAATGAGCAGTTCTTC. The V and J genes are TRBV30 and TRBJ2-1, with 12 bases identical to TRBD2. The CDR3 has 15 amino acids. The ends lost 5 bases at V and 3 bases at J; junction bases unmatched: 5. The germline V gene has CDR1 GTSNPN and CDR2 SVGIG (reference sequence).

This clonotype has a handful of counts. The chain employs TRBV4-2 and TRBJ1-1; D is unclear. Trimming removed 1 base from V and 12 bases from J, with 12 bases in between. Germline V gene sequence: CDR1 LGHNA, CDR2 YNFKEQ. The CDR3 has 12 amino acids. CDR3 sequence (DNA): TGTGCCAGCAGCCAAGGTTTCAATAATCCTTTCTTT. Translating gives CASSQGFNNPFF.

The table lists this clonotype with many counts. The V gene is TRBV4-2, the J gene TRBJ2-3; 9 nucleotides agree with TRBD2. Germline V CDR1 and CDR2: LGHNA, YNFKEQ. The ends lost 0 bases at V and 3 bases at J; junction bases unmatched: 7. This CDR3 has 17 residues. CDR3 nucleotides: TGTGCCAGCAGCCAAGATAAAAGCGGGGGGCCGACAGATACGCAGTATTTT. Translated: CASSQDKSGGPTDTQYF.

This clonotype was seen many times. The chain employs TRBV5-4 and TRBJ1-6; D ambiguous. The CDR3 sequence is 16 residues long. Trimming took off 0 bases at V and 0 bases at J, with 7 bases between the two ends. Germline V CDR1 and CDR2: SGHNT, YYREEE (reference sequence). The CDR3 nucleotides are TGTGCCAGCAGCTTGGGACGGAGCTCCTATAATTCACCCCTCCACTTT. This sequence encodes CASSLGRSSYNSPLHF.

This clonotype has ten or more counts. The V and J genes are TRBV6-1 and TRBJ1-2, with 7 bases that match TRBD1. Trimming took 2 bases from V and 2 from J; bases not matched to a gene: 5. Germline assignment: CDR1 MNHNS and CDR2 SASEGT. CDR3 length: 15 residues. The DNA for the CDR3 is TGTGCCAGCAGTGAACGGGGACAGTGGAACTATGGCTACACCTTC. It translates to CASSERGQWNYGYTF.

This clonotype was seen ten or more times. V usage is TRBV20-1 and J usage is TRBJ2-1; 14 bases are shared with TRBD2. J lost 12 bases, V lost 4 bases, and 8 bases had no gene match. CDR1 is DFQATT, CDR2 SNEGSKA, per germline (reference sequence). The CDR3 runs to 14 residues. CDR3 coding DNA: TGCAGTGCTACCCGACTAGCGGGGGGGCAAGGGCAGTTCTTC. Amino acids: CSATRLAGGQGQFF.

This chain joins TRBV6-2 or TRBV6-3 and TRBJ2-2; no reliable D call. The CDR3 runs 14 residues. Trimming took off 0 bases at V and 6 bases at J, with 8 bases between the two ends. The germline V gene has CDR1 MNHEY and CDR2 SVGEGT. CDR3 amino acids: CASSYSQVSGELFF. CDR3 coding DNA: TGTGCCAGCAGTTACTCCCAAGTTTCCGGGGAGCTGTTTTTT.

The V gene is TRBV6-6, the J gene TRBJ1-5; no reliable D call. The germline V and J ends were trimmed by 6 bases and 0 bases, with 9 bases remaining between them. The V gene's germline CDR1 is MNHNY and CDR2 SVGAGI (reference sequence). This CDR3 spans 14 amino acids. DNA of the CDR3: TGTGCCAGCAGCCCATCAAATAGCAATCAGCCCCAGCATTTT. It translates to CASSPSNSNQPQHF.

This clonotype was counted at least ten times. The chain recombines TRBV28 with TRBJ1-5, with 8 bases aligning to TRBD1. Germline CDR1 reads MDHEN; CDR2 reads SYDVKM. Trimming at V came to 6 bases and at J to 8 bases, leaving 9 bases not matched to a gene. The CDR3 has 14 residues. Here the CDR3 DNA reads TGTGCCAGCAGGGAAAACAGGGGGGGAAAGCCCCAGCATTTT. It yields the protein CASRENRGGKPQHF.

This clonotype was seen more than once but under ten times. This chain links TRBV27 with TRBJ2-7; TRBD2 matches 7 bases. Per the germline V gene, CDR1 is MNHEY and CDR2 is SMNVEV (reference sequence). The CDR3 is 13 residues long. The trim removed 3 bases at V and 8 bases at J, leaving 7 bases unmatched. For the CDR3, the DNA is TGTGCCAGCAGTTTGGGAGGGACCCAAAAGCAGTACTTC. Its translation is CASSLGGTQKQYF.

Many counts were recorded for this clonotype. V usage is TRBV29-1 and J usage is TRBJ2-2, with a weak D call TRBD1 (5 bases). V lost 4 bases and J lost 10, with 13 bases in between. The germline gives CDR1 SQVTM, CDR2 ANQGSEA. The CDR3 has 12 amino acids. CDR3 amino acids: CSVGQGTEELFF. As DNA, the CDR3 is TGCAGCGTTGGGCAGGGAACGGAGGAGCTGTTTTTT.

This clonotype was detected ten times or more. The DNA of the CDR3 is TGTGCCAGCAGTTTAGTACAGGGGAGGATCAATGAGCAGTTCTTC. This gives the protein CASSLVQGRINEQFF. This sequence joins TRBV12-3 or TRBV12-4 and TRBJ2-1, with D perhaps matching TRBD1 (7 bases). The ends were cut back, 1 base at V and 6 bases at J, with 13 bases in the middle. The CDR3 is 15 amino acids.